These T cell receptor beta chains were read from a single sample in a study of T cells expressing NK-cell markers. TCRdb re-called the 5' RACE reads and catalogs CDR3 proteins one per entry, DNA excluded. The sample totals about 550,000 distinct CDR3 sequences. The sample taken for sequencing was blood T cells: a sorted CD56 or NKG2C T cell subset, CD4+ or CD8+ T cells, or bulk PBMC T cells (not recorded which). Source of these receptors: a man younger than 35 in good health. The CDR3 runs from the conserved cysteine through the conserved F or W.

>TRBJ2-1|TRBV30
CAWRAGYNEQFF
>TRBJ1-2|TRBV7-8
CASSLREGLNYGYTF
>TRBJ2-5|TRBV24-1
CATSGSGGVQETQYF
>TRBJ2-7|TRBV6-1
CAVVSSYEQYF
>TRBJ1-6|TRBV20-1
CSASWTGTYNSPLHF
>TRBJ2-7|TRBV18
CASSPTSGSVHEQYF
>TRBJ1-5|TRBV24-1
CATSEGVRNQPQHF
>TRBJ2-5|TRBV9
CASSVDISSQETQYF
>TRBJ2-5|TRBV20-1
CSARDPLAGDETQYF
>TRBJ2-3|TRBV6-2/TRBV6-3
CASSYSTHGTQYF
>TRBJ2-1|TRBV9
CASSNPDSFGNEQFF
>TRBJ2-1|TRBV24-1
CATSDTANLGPFSYNEQFF
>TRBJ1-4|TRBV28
CASSLWQEEKLFF
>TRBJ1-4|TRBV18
CASSRGTDREKLFF
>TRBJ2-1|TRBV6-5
CASSSIRLAGSGFIDEQFF
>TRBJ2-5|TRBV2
CASRDGGRGVETQYF
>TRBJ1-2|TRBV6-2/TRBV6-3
CASMRTAANYGYTF
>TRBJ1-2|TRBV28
CASSLQQGNYGYTF
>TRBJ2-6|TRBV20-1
CSARDTDWTSGANVLTF
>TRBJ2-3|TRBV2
CASSFSSRAGTTDTQYF
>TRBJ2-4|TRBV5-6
CASSNERVGLDIQYF
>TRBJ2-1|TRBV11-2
CASSLGGGLVRYNEQFF
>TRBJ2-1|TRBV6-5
CASSYVSGAAPPQFQGQFF
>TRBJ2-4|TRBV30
CAWETGTENIQYF
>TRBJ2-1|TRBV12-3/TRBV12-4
CASSLKNEQFF
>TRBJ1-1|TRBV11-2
CASSLAGQMNTEAFF
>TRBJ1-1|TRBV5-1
CASSLEGGRWMNTEAFF
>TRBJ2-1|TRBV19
CASSESGLPNEQFF
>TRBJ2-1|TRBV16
CASSQLDEQFF
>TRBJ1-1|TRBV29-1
CRVTGHTEAFF
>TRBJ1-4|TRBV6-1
CASSEDLGGTVNEKLFF
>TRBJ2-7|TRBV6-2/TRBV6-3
CASRRDTREQYF
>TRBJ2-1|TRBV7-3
CASSEMGRTEQFF
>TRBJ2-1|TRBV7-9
CASREAGQYNEQFF
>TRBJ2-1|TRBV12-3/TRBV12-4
CASSSLDRVIPYNEQFF
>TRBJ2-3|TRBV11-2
CASKGLTGTDTQYF
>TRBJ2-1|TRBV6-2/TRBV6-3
CASARQGRLNEQFF
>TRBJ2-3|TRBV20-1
CSARTLGGLDTQYF
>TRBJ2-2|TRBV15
CATSREASHGELFF
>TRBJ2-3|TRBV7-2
CASSLLGSGGPTDTQYF
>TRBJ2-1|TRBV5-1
CASSAHGTDNNEQFF